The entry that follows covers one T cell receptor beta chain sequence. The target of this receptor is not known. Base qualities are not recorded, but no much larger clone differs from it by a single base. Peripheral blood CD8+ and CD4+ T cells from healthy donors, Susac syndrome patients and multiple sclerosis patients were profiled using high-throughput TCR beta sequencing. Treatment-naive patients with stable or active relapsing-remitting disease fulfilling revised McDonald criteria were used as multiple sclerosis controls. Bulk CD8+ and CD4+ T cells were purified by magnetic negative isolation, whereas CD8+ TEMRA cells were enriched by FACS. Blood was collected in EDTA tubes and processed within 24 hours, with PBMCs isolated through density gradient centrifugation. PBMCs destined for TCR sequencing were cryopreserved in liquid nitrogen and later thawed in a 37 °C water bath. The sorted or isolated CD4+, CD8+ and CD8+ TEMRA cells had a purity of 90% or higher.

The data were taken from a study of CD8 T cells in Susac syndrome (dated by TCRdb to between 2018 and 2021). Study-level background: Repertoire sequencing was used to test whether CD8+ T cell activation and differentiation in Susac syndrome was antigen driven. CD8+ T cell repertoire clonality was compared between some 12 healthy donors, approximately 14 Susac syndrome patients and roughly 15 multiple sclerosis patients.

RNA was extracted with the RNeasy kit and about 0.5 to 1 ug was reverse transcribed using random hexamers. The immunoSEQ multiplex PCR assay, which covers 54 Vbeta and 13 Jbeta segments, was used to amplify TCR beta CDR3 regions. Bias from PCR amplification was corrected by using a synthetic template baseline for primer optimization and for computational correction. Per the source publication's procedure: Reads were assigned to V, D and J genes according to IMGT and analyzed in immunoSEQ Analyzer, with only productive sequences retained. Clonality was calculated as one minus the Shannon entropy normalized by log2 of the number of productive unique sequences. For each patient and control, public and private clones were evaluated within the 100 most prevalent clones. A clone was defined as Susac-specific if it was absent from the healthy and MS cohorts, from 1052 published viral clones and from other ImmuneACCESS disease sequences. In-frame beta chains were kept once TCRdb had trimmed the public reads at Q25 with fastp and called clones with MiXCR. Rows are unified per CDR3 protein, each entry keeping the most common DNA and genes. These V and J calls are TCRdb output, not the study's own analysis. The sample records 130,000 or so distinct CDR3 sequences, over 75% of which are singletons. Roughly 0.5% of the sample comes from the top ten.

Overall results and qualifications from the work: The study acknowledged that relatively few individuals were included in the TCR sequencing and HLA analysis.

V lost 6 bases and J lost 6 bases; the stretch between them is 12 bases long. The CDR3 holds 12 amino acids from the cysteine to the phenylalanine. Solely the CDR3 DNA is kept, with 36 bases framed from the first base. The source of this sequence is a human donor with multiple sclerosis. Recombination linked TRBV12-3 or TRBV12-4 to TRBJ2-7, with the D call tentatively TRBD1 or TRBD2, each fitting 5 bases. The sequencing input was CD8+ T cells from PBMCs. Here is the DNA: TGTGCCAGCAGGGACCGGGGCAGCGAGCAGTACTTC. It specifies CASRDRGSEQYF.